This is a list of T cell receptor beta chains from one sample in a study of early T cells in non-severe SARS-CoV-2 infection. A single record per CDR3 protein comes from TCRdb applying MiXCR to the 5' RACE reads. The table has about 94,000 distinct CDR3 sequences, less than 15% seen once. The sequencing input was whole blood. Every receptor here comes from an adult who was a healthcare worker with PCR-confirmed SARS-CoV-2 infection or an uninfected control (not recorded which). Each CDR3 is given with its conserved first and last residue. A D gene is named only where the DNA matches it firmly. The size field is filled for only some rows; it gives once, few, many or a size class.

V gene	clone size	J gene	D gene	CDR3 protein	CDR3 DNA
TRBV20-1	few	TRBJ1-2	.	CSARTSSGDGYTF	TGCAGTGCTAGGACCTCAAGCGGGGATGGCTACACCTTC
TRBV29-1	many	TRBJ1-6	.	CSVSTGNSPLHF	TGCAGCGTTTCGACGGGGAATTCACCCCTCCACTTT
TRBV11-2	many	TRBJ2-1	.	CASSLEGVSYNEQFF	TGTGCCAGCAGCTTAGAAGGGGTTTCCTACAATGAGCAGTTCTTC
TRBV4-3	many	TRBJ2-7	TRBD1	CASSYSGQGTYEQYF	TGCGCCAGCAGCTATTCAGGACAGGGGACCTACGAGCAGTACTTC
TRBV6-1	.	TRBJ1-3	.	CAHGSQALGGNTIYF	TGTGCCCACGGATCCCAGGCACTTGGCGGAAACACCATATATTTT
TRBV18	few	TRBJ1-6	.	CASSAEANSPLHF	TGTGCCAGCTCGGCCGAAGCCAATTCACCCCTCCACTTT
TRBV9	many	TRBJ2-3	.	CASSPTDSSTDTQYF	TGTGCCAGCAGCCCAACGGACAGCTCCACAGATACGCAGTATTTT
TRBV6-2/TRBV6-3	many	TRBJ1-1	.	CASQANTEAFF	TGTGCCAGCCAAGCTAACACTGAAGCTTTCTTT
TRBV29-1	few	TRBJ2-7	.	CSVAEQGRYEQYF	TGCAGCGTTGCGGAACAGGGTCGCTACGAGCAGTACTTC
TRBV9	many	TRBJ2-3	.	CASSVVPYTDTQYF	TGTGCCAGCAGCGTAGTTCCCTACACAGATACGCAGTATTTT
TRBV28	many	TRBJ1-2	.	CASSPGPNYGYTF	TGTGCCAGCAGCCCTGGACCGAACTATGGCTACACCTTC
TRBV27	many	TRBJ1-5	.	CASSLVRTGSNQPQHF	TGTGCCAGCAGTTTAGTCAGAACAGGGAGCAATCAGCCCCAGCATTTT
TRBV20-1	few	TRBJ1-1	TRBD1	CSARTGATEAFF	TGCAGTGCTAGGACAGGGGCCACTGAAGCTTTCTTT
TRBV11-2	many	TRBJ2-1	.	CASSSLWSGEYNEQFF	TGTGCCAGCAGCTCCCTTTGGAGCGGAGAATACAATGAGCAGTTCTTC
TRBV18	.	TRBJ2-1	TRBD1	CASSPQLGTGYNEQFF	TGTGCCAGCTCACCTCAACTCGGGACAGGGTACAATGAGCAGTTCTTC
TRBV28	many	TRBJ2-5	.	CASSLRETQYF	TGTGCCAGCAGTTTGAGAGAAACCCAGTACTTC
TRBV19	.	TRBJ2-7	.	CASSISTVAAYEQYF	TGTGCCAGTAGTATCTCGACGGTTGCGGCCTACGAGCAGTACTTC
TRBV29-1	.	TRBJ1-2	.	CSVGGGQTSSGYTF	TGCAGCGTGGGAGGAGGACAAACGTCTAGTGGCTACACCTTC
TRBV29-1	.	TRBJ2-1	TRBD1	CSAGTGGYNEQFF	TGCAGCGCCGGGACAGGGGGCTACAATGAGCAGTTCTTC
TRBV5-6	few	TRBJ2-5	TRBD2	CASSIYREGLAGGQETQYF	TGTGCCAGCAGCATCTACAGGGAAGGACTAGCGGGGGGCCAAGAGACCCAGTACTTC
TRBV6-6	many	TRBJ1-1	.	CASSSGTEAFF	TGTGCCAGCAGTTCCGGCACTGAAGCTTTCTTT
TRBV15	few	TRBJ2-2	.	CATRGFGLLNTGELFF	TGTGCCACCAGAGGGTTTGGGCTACTAAACACCGGGGAGCTGTTTTTT
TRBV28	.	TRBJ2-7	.	CASTPGRYEQYF	TGTGCCAGCACCCCAGGGCGCTACGAGCAGTACTTC
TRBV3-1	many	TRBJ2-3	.	CASSQLSTDTQYF	TGTGCCAGCAGCCAATTGAGCACAGATACGCAGTATTTT
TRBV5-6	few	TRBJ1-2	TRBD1	CASSFGQVLYTF	TGTGCCAGCAGCTTCGGACAGGTTCTCTACACCTTC
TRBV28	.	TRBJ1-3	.	CASSYGPIDRGNTIYF	TGTGCCAGCAGTTACGGTCCCATCGACAGGGGAAACACCATATATTTT
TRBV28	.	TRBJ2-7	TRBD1	CASSSRFDRERSGEQYF	TGTGCCAGCAGTTCCCGTTTCGACAGGGAACGGTCCGGCGAGCAGTACTTC
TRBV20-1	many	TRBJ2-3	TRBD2	CSARLFGGGSDTQYF	TGCAGTGCTAGGCTTTTTGGGGGAGGGTCAGATACGCAGTATTTT
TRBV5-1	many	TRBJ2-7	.	CASSFSGLTGEQYF	TGCGCCAGCAGCTTTAGCGGACTCACTGGGGAGCAGTACTTC
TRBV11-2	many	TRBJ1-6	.	CASSLEVFRSPLHF	TGTGCCAGCAGTCTTGAGGTCTTTCGATCACCCCTCCACTTT
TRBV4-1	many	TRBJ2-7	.	CASSLLGGEQYF	TGCGCCAGCAGCCTCCTGGGCGGCGAGCAGTACTTC
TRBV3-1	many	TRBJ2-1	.	CASSQGFWGTYNEQFF	TGTGCCAGCAGCCAAGGCTTTTGGGGGACTTACAATGAGCAGTTCTTC
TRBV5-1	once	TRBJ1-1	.	CASSGRGEAFF	TGCGCCAGCAGCGGAAGGGGGGAAGCTTTCTTT
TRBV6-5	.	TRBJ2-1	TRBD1	CASSYLGLGQGAWEQFF	TGTGCCAGCAGTTACCTGGGTTTGGGACAGGGGGCATGGGAGCAGTTCTTC
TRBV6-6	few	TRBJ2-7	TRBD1	CASRVTGSSSYEQYF	TGTGCCAGCAGGGTGACAGGGTCTAGCTCCTACGAGCAGTACTTC
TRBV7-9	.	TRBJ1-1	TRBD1	CASIHDRASNTEAFF	TGTGCCAGCATACATGACAGGGCCTCTAACACTGAAGCTTTCTTT
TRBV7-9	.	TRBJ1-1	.	CASSPLQGYTEAFF	TGTGCCAGCAGTCCTTTGCAGGGGTACACTGAAGCTTTCTTT
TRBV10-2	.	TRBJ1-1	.	CASSDGFSENTEAFF	TGCGCCAGCAGTGATGGGTTCTCCGAGAACACTGAAGCTTTCTTT
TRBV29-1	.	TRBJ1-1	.	CSVGVNTEAFF	TGCAGCGTTGGTGTGAACACTGAAGCTTTCTTT
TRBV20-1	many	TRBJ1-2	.	CSVTGGPNYGYTF	TGCAGTGTCACGGGGGGTCCGAACTATGGCTACACCTTC
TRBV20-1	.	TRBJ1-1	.	CSASVPGGTEAFF	TGCAGTGCCTCCGTTCCGGGAGGCACTGAAGCTTTCTTT
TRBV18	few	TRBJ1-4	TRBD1	CASTRDRGPVKLFF	TGTGCCAGCACACGGGACAGGGGACCGGTAAAACTGTTTTTT
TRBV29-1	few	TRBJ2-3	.	CSVEEAGSTDTQYF	TGCAGCGTTGAAGAGGCAGGGAGCACAGATACGCAGTATTTT
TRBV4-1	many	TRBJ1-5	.	CASSQTQGRGNQPQHF	TGCGCCAGCAGCCAAACACAGGGTAGAGGCAATCAGCCCCAGCATTTT
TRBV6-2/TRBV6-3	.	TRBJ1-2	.	CASSYRGQPANYGYTF	TGTGCCAGCAGTTACCGCGGACAGCCAGCTAACTATGGCTACACCTTC
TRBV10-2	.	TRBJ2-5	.	CAQHCPGGYQETQYF	TGCGCCCAGCACTGCCCAGGGGGGTACCAAGAGACCCAGTACTTC
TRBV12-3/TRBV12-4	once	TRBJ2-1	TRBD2	CASSPSAGGLYNEQFF	TGTGCCAGCAGTCCCTCCGCGGGGGGGCTCTACAATGAGCAGTTCTTC
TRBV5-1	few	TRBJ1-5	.	CASSFGGLDQPQHF	TGCGCCAGCAGCTTTGGGGGCTTGGATCAGCCCCAGCATTTT
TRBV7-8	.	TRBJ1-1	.	CASSLGGGITEAFF	TGTGCCAGCAGCTTGGGCGGGGGGATCACTGAAGCTTTCTTT
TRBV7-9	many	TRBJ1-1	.	CASSLGGLSQRNVGNTEAFF	TGTGCCAGCAGCTTAGGAGGGTTGTCACAGCGAAATGTGGGGAACACTGAAGCTTTCTTT
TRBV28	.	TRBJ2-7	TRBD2	CASSTLAGGSEQYF	TGTGCCAGCAGTACACTAGCGGGGGGGAGCGAGCAGTACTTC
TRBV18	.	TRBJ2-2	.	CASSPRRDTGELFF	TGTGCCAGCTCACCACGGCGGGACACCGGGGAGCTGTTTTTT